Described below is a single TCR beta chain sequence and its context. The method was immunoSEQ multiplex PCR; TCRdb's version includes in-frame clones alone and lacks a portion of them. The table includes some 47,000 clones, just under 80% detected once. The sort gate was single viable CD3+CD4+CD8-CD45RO+ cells for memory CD4+ T cells. In germline, CDR1 is SGHNT, CDR2 YENEEA. Trimming at V came to 3 bases and at J to 0 bases, leaving 4 bases not matched to a gene. The CDR3 covers 16 residues. This entry comes from a study of memory CD4+ T cells and cytomegalovirus serostatus. The origin of this receptor is an adult in good health and CMV-seronegative. This chain uses TRBV11-3 with TRBJ2-1; 8 nucleotides agree with TRBD2. The source material was memory CD4+ T cells from blood. CDR3: CASSLEAGGSYNEQFF. Here the CDR3 DNA reads TGTGCCAGCAGCTTGGAGGCGGGGGGCTCCTACAATGAGCAGTTCTTC.